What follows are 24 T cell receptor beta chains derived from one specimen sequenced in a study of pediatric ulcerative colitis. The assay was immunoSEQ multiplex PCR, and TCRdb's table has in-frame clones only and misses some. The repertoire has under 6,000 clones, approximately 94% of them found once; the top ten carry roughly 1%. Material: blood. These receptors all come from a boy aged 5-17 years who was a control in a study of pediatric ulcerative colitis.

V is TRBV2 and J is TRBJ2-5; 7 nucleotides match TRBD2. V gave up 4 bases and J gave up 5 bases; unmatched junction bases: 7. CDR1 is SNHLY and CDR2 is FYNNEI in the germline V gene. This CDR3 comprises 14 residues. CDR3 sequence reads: CASSATSPRETQYF. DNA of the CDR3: TGTGCCAGCAGTGCGACTAGCCCCAGGGAGACCCAGTACTTC.

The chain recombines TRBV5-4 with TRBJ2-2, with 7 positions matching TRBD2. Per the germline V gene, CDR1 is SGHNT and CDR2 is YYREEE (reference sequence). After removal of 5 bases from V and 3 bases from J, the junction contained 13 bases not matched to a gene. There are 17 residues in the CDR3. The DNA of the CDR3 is TGTGCCAGCAGTAGAGGAGCGGGGAGAAGGGACACCGGGGAGCTGTTTTTT. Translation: CASSRGAGRRDTGELFF.

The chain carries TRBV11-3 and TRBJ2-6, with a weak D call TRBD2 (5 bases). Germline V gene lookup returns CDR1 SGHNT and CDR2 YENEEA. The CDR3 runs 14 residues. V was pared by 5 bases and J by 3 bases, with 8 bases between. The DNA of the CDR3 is TGTGCCAGCAGCCCTGGGAGTGGGGCCAACGTCCTGACTTTC. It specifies CASSPGSGANVLTF.

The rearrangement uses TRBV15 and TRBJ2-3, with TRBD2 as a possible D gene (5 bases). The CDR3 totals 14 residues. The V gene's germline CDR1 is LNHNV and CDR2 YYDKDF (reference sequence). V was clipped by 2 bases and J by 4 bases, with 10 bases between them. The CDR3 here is CATSRTRYADTQYF. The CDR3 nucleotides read TGTGCCACCAGCAGAACTAGGTACGCAGATACGCAGTATTTT.

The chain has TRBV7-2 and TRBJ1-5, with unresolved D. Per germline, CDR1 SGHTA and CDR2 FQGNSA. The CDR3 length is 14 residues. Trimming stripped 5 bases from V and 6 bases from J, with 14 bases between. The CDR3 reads CASSPAPLGQPQHF. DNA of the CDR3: TGTGCCAGCAGCCCGGCCCCATTGGGTCAGCCCCAGCATTTT.

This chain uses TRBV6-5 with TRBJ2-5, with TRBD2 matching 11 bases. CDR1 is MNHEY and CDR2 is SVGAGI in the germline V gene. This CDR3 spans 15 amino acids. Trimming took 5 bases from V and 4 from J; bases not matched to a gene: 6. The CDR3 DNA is TGTGCCAGCAGTCCTCTAGCGGGAGGCGGAGAGACCCAGTACTTC. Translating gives CASSPLAGGGETQYF.

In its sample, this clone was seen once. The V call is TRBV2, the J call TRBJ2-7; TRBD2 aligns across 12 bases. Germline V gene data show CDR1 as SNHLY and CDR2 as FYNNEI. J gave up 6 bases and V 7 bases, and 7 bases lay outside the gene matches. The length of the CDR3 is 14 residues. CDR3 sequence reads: CASTGLAGSAEQYF. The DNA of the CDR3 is TGTGCCAGCACAGGACTAGCGGGATCAGCCGAGCAGTACTTC.

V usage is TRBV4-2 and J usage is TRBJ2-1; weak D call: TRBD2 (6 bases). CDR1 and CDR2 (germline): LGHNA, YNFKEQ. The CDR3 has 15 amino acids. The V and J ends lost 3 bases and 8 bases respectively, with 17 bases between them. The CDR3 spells CASSQTTSRSDEQFF. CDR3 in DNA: TGTGCCAGCAGCCAGACTACTAGCCGTTCTGATGAGCAGTTCTTC.

CDR3 sequence: CANPGRGGYTF. The CDR3 DNA is TGTGCCAACCCCGGGAGAGGAGGCTACACCTTC. The rearrangement links TRBV9 to TRBJ1-2; D gene ambiguous. CDR1 and CDR2 (germline): SGDLS, YYNGEE. V shed 9 bases and J shed 8 bases, with 14 bases lying between them. The CDR3 has 11 residues.

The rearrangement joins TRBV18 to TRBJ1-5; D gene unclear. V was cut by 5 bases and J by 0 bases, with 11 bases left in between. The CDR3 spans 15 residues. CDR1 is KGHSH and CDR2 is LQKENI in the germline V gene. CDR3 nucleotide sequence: TGTGCCAGCTCAGTAAACAAGAATAGCAATCAGCCCCAGCATTTT. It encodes CASSVNKNSNQPQHF.

The CDR3 loop is CASSLLAGGYNEQFF. CDR3 DNA: TGTGCCAGCAGCCTCCTAGCGGGAGGCTACAATGAGCAGTTCTTC. The chain recombines TRBV11-2 with TRBJ2-1, with 11 bases fitting TRBD2. V trimming: 5 bases; J trimming: 3 bases; junction bases outside the gene matches: 3. CDR1 and CDR2 from the germline V gene are SGHAT and FQNNGV. The CDR3 extends over 15 amino acids.

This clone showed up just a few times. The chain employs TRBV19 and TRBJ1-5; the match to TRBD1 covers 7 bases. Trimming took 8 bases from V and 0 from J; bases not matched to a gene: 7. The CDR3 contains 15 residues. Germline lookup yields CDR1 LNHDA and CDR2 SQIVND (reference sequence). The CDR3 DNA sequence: TGTGCCAGTGGGACAGAACTCTATAGCAATCAGCCCCAGCATTTT. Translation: CASGTELYSNQPQHF.

CDR3 protein: CASSDSGYREKLFF. The CDR3 coding sequence is TGTGCCAGTAGTGACAGCGGCTACAGGGAAAAACTGTTTTTT. The J gene is TRBJ1-4, the V gene TRBV19, with D perhaps TRBD1 (5 bases). V lost 5 bases and J lost 8, with 15 bases in between. Germline CDR1 reads LNHDA; CDR2 reads SQIVND (reference sequence). This CDR3 region has 14 residues.

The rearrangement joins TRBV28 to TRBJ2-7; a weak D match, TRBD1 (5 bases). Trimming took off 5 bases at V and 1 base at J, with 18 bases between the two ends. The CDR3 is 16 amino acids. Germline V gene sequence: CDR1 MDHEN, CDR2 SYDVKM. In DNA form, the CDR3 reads TGTGCCAGCAGTCCGGACAAGATAGTCCCGTCCTACGAGCAGTACTTC. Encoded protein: CASSPDKIVPSYEQYF.

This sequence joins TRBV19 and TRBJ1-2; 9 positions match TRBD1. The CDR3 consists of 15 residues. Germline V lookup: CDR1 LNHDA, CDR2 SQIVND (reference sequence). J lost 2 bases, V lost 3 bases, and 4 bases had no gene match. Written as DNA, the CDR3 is TGTGCCAGTAGTATCCCGGGACAGGGAAACTATGGCTACACCTTC. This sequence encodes CASSIPGQGNYGYTF.

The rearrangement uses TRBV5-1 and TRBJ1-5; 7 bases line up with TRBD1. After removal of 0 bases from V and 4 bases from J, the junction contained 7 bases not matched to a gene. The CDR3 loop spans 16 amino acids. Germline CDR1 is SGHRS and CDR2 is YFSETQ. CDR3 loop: CASSLVAGGGNQPQHF. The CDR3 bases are TGCGCCAGCAGCTTGGTAGCAGGGGGAGGAAATCAGCCCCAGCATTTT. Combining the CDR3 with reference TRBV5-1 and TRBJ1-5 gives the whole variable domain KAGVTQTPRYLIKTRGQQVTLSCSPISGHRSVSWYQQTPGQGLQFLFEYFSETQRNKGNFPGRFSGRQFSNSRSEMNVSTLELGDSALYLCASSLVAGGGNQPQHFGDGTRLSIL.

This chain's CDR3 is CASSLRTGGNQPQHF. The CDR3 DNA is TGCGCCAGCAGCCTGAGGACAGGCGGGAATCAGCCCCAGCATTTT. V gene TRBV4-1 combines with J gene TRBJ1-5; 7 bases align to TRBD1. CDR3 length: 15 residues. V was pared by 4 bases and J by 4 bases, with 7 bases of the junction left unmatched. Germline CDR1 reads MGHRA; CDR2 reads YSYEKL.

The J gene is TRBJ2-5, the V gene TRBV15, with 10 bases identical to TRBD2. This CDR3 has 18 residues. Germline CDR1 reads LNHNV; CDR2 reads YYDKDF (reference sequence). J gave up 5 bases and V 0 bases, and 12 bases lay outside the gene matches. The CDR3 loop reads CATSRDPLAGVPGETQYF. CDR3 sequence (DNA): TGTGCCACCAGCAGAGATCCGCTAGCGGGAGTGCCCGGGGAGACCCAGTACTTC.

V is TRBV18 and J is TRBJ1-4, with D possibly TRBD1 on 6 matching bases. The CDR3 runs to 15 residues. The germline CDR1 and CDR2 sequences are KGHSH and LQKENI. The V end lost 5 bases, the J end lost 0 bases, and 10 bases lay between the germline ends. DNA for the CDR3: TGTGCCAGCTCAATTGAGGGGGCAACTAATGAAAAACTGTTTTTT. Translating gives CASSIEGATNEKLFF.

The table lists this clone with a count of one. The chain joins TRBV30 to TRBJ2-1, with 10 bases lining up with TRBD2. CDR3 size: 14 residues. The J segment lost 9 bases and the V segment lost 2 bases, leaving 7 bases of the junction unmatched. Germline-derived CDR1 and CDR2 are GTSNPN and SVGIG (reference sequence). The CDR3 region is CAWSTSGILSEQFF. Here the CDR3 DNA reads TGTGCCTGGAGTACTAGCGGGATCCTATCTGAGCAGTTCTTC.

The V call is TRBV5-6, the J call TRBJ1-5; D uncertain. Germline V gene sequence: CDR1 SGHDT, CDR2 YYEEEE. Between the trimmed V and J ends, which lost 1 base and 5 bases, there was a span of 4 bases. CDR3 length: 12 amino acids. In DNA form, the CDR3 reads TGTGCCAGCAGCTTGAAAGATCAGCCCCAGCATTTT. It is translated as CASSLKDQPQHF. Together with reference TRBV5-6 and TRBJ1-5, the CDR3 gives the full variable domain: DAGVTQSPTHLIKTRGQQVTLRCSPKSGHDTVSWYQQALGQGPQFIFQYYEEEERQRGNFPDRFSGHQFPNYSSELNVNALLLGDSALYLCASSLKDQPQHFGDGTRLSIL.

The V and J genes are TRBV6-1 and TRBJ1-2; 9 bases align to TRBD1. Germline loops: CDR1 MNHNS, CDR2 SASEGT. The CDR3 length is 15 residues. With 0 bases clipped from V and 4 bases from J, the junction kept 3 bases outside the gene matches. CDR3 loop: CASSEAPGQGYGYTF. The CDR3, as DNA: TGTGCCAGCAGTGAAGCGCCGGGACAGGGCTATGGCTACACCTTC.

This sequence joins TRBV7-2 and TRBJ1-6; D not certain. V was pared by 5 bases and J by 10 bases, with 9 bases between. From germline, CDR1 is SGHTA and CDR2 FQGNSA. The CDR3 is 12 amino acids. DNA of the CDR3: TGTGCCAGCAGCCAATCAGCCTCACCCCTCCACTTT. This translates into CASSQSASPLHF.

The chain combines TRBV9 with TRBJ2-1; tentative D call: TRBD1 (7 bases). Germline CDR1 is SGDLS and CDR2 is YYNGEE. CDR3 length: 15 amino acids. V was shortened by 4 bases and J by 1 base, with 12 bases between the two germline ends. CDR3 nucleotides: TGTGCCAGCAGCCCCAGGGGGGAGTCCTACAATGAGCAGTTCTTC. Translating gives CASSPRGESYNEQFF.